This TCR beta chain was sequenced during a study of blood T cell repertoires in COVID-19. Overall study context: The United States, Italy and Spain were the sources of the acute and convalescent COVID-19 samples. The cDNA or gDNA used as material had been derived from T cells, B-cell-depleted T cells, or PBMCs.

The CDR3 spans 13 residues. The V and J ends lost 5 bases and 9 bases, in that order; junction bases with no gene match: 7. Per the germline V gene, CDR1 is MDHEN and CDR2 is SYDVKM. Per the study methods: Estimation of nucleated cell counts relied on the amplification of reference gene primers. Clones were sequenced by immunoSEQ multiplex PCR, and TCRdb holds only the in-frame ones, with some missing. V, J and clone size were drawn from that table, and D and trimming were deduced from the DNA. Found here are more than 110,000 clones, around 80% of them singletons; the top ten hold over 7.5%. Sequencing was done on a sample of peripheral blood. The chain joins TRBV28 to TRBJ1-5; 7 nucleotides agree with TRBD1. The receptor was isolated from a woman of 80 years or more in a cohort sampled during active or convalescent COVID-19. The DNA of the CDR3 is TGTGCCAGCAGTCTCGACAGGGTTATGCCCCAGCATTTT. Translated: CASSLDRVMPQHF.